This T cell receptor beta chain came from a study of CD8 T cells in Susac syndrome. General study results and limits: The study conceded that relatively few individuals underwent its TCR sequencing and HLA analysis.

Details on this clonotype: Its antigen is as yet unknown.

It was with random hexamers that about 0.45 to 1 ug RNA was reverse transcribed. The authors amplified TCR beta CDR3 across 54 Vbeta and 13 Jbeta using immunoSEQ multiplex PCR. TCRdb reprocessed the immunoSEQ multiplex PCR reads with MiXCR, giving one entry per CDR3 protein. The table shows about 200,000 distinct CDR3 sequences, with 85% to 95% occurring only once. The ends were cut back, 5 bases at V and 0 bases at J, with 17 bases in the middle. CDR3 length equals 18 residues. Germline V gene sequence: CDR1 MDHEN, CDR2 SYDVKM. Sequencing of TCR beta covered CD8+ and CD4+ T cells obtained from blood. CD8+ and CD4+ T cells were negatively isolated; TEMRA cells were FACS-enriched.

The specimen was CD4+ T cells from PBMCs. The receptor's source is a human donor in good health. This chain uses TRBV28 with TRBJ2-6, with D maybe TRBD2 (5 bases). The CDR3 spells CASSPAGRESSGANVLTF. The CDR3 nucleotides are TGTGCCAGCAGTCCCGCGGGCAGAGAGAGCTCTGGGGCCAACGTCCTGACTTTC.